This T cell receptor beta chain appears in the sequencing data of a study of tumor-infiltrating lymphocytes in localized non-small cell lung cancer. Background on the study: Some samples were collected after neoadjuvant chemotherapy; smokers, never-smokers and several histologies were included. Resected tumor was paired with non-adjacent uninvolved lung from the same patient. Study-level findings and limits: No link was found between tumor T-cell fraction and recurrence-free survival. Different pieces of the same tissue went to different assays, confounding technical variation with intratumor heterogeneity.

This clone has a single count. Its antigen is not known. Generated by immunoSEQ multiplex PCR, the TCRdb table keeps only in-frame clones and is missing some. The top ten clones hold around 5.4% of a sample with roughly 24,000 clones, 60% to 75% of them seen once. Trimming left V 5 bases short and J 6 bases short, with 14 bases between. CDR1 MDHEN and CDR2 SYDVKM come from the germline V gene. The CDR3 has 14 amino acids. The TCR originated in a human donor with non-small cell lung cancer. The chain recombines TRBV28 with TRBJ2-1, with D perhaps being TRBD1 or TRBD2 (5 bases each). Sequencing was performed on lung tumor tissue. CDR3 coding DNA: TGTGCCAGCAGTCGACCGGGACCTCTCAATGAGCAGTTCTTC. Protein sequence: CASSRPGPLNEQFF.